This T cell receptor (beta chain) was identified in a study of blood T cell repertoires in COVID-19. Study-level background: COVID-19 samples, acute and convalescent, were from the United States, Italy and Spain. Sources were T cells, B-cell-depleted T cells, or PBMCs; the material itself was cDNA or gDNA.

In the study's own analysis: Estimates of nucleated cell counts were drawn from the amplification of reference gene primers. Profiling relied on immunoSEQ multiplex PCR, and the TCRdb table lists in-frame clones only, not all of them. The V and J calls and clone size were taken over from that table, and D and trimming were inferred from the DNA. The top ten hold around a sixth of the sample, which has approximately 180,000 clones, over 75% seen once. V shed 10 bases, J shed 6 bases, and the junction held 4 bases outside the gene matches. Germline CDR1 ENHRY, CDR2 SYGVKD. This CDR3 contains 11 residues. Seattle patient enrollment occurred during active infection, with longitudinal follow-up thereafter.

This TCR was sampled from a person in their 70s with COVID-19, enrolled during active disease. The sample was peripheral blood. This chain links TRBV10-3 with TRBJ2-7, with 9 nucleotides matching TRBD2. The CDR3 region is CATSSGIEQYF. CDR3 DNA sequence: TGTGCCACCTCTAGCGGGATCGAGCAGTACTTC.